A single sample gave rise to the 5 T cell receptor beta chains below, sequenced in a study of blood T cells in healthy people across ages. It was with a sample-barcoded 5' primer and a J-beta primer mix that a second PCR of roughly 7 to 12 cycles was run. TCRdb used MiXCR to reprocess the 5' RACE reads, holding one entry per CDR3 protein. The repertoire holds hundreds of thousands of distinct CDR3 sequences, about 46% seen once, with less than 20% in the top ten. The specimen was blood. Receptor source: an elderly man in good health.

V gene TRBV7-2 combines with J gene TRBJ2-3, with TRBD1 identical over 9 bases. CDR1 is SGHTA, CDR2 FQGNSA, per germline. V trimming: 1 base; J trimming: 2 bases; junction bases outside the gene matches: 7. CDR3 length: 17 residues. CDR3 region: CASSLDLGTGSTDTQYF. The DNA for the CDR3 is TGTGCCAGCAGCTTAGACCTAGGGACAGGGTCCACAGATACGCAGTATTTT.

This chain connects TRBV12-3 or TRBV12-4 to TRBJ2-7, with 10 bases identical to TRBD2. This CDR3 is built from 16 residues. The V gene end was trimmed by 4 bases and the J gene end by 6 bases; junction bases not matched to a gene: 12. CDR3 protein: CASSSGTTSGMGEQYF. CDR3 nucleotide sequence: TGTGCCAGCAGTTCCGGTACTACTAGCGGGATGGGCGAGCAGTACTTC.

This clonotype was observed once. The V gene is TRBV29-1, the J gene TRBJ1-2; D unresolved. The CDR3 is made up of 11 amino acids. Per the germline V gene, CDR1 is SQVTM and CDR2 is ANQGSEA. CDR3 DNA: TGCAGTGGGGAAATAGGCGGTGGCTACACCTTC. Translated: CSGEIGGGYTF.

The chain couples TRBV27 to TRBJ1-6; no definite D call. V lost 3 bases to trimming and J lost 9 bases, with 9 bases between them. Germline CDR1 MNHEY, CDR2 SMNVEV (reference sequence). This CDR3 comprises 13 residues. CDR3 amino acids: CASSLGLASPLHF. The CDR3 bases are TGTGCCAGCAGTTTGGGTTTGGCTTCACCCCTCCACTTT.

This clonotype showed up just a few times. The rearrangement joins TRBV7-2 to TRBJ1-5; D is perhaps TRBD1 (6 bases). Germline CDR1 reads SGHTA; CDR2 reads FQGNSA. V dropped 4 bases and J dropped 0 bases, with 10 bases sitting between them. The CDR3 contains 15 residues. For the CDR3, the DNA is TGTGCCAGCAGCTCAGGGGCCCATAGCAATCAGCCCCAGCATTTT. Protein: CASSSGAHSNQPQHF.